A selection of T cell receptor beta chains follows, all from one sample in a study of blood T cell repertoires in COVID-19. Clones were read by immunoSEQ multiplex PCR, and TCRdb kept only the in-frame ones, dropping some. The sample lists some 150,000 clones, around 86% occurring once. The specimen was peripheral blood. All receptors derive from a woman at least 80 years old in a cohort sampled during active or convalescent COVID-19. Each CDR3 is given with its conserved first and last residue. A D gene is named only where the DNA matches it firmly. Size is stated for part of the rows, as once, few or many counts, or as a class when the clone is expanded.

>TRBJ2-5|TRBV18|NA|NA
CASSPQGGETQYF
TGTGCCAGCTCACCACAGGGGGGGGAGACCCAGTACTTC
>TRBJ2-3|TRBV2|NA|NA
CASNARVSTDTQYF
TGTGCCAGCAATGCGAGGGTTAGCACAGATACGCAGTATTTT
>TRBJ2-3|TRBV10-1|NA|NA
CASSEMLASGQYF
TGCGCCAGCAGTGAGATGCTAGCTAGTGGGCAGTATTTT
>TRBJ2-7|TRBV7-9|NA|NA
CASSFSGTYEQYF
TGTGCCAGCAGCTTTAGCGGTACCTACGAGCAGTACTTC
>TRBJ1-2|TRBV19|TRBD1|NA
CASSTRDGTDYGYTF
TGTGCCAGTAGTACCCGAGATGGGACAGACTATGGCTACACCTTC
>TRBJ2-5|TRBV7-2|TRBD1|NA
CASRYTGVETQYF
TGTGCCAGCAGGTACACAGGGGTGGAGACCCAGTACTTC
>TRBJ1-3|TRBV19|NA|NA
CASSISFNTIYF
TGTGCCAGTAGTATTTCCTTCAACACCATATATTTT
>TRBJ2-3|TRBV5-1|TRBD2|NA
CASSGSLAGTDTQYF
TGCGCCAGCAGCGGGTCACTAGCGGGGACAGATACGCAGTATTTT
>TRBJ1-2|TRBV28|NA|NA
CASGPRDYGYTF
TGTGCCAGCGGGCCTCGCGACTACGGCTACACCTTC
>TRBJ2-1|TRBV11-2|NA|NA
CASSFLPGGGNEQFF
TGTGCCAGCAGCTTCCTCCCTGGTGGGGGGAATGAGCAGTTCTTC
>TRBJ2-5|TRBV7-2|TRBD2|NA
CASSIGLAEETQYF
TGTGCCAGCAGCATCGGACTAGCGGAAGAGACCCAGTACTTC
>TRBJ2-5|TRBV4-1|TRBD2|NA
CASSPTSGRALETQYF
TGCGCCAGCAGCCCGACTAGCGGGAGGGCCTTAGAGACCCAGTACTTC
>TRBJ2-1|TRBV5-1|NA|few
CASSLVRSSYNEQFF
TGCGCCAGCAGCTTGGTCCGGAGCTCCTACAATGAGCAGTTCTTC
>TRBJ2-1|TRBV24-1|TRBD1|NA
CATSARAGQGGWYNEQFF
TGTGCCACCAGCGCCCGGGCGGGACAGGGAGGTTGGTACAATGAGCAGTTCTTC
>TRBJ1-3|TRBV3-1/TRBV3-2|TRBD1|NA
CASSPTSTGYYFHPGNTIYF
TGTGCCAGCAGCCCCACTTCGACAGGGTATTACTTCCACCCTGGAAACACCATATATTTT
>TRBJ1-5|TRBV11-2|NA|few
CASSLVSRGNQPQHF
TGTGCCAGCAGCTTAGTATCCAGGGGCAATCAGCCCCAGCATTTT
>TRBJ2-5|TRBV30|TRBD1|NA
CAWSVQLTGQRETQYF
TGTGCCTGGAGTGTACAATTGACAGGGCAAAGGGAGACCCAGTACTTC
>TRBJ1-3|TRBV11-3|NA|NA
CASSPLGFKDSGNTIYF
TGTGCCAGCAGCCCCCTCGGGTTCAAGGACTCTGGAAACACCATATATTTT
>TRBJ2-3|TRBV11-3|TRBD1|NA
CASSKRGQVSTDTQYF
TGTGCCAGCAGCAAAAGGGGGCAGGTTAGCACAGATACGCAGTATTTT
>TRBJ1-2|TRBV19|TRBD1|NA
CASTLQGRYGYTF
TGTGCCAGTACCTTACAGGGGCGCTATGGCTACACCTTC
>TRBJ2-1|TRBV6-1|TRBD1|NA
CASSEGTGQGTMRQFF
TGTGCCAGCAGTGAGGGTACAGGACAGGGGACAATGCGCCAGTTCTTC
>TRBJ1-5|TRBV28|NA|NA
CASSLRVGRGQPQHF
TGTGCCAGCAGTTTAAGGGTGGGCAGGGGTCAGCCCCAGCATTTT
>TRBJ2-7|TRBV28|NA|NA
CASVAGHEQYF
TGTGCCAGCGTGGCTGGTCACGAGCAGTACTTC
>TRBJ1-4|TRBV5-6|NA|NA
CASSLIGRGVNEKLFF
TGTGCCAGCAGCTTGATTGGAAGGGGCGTAAATGAAAAACTGTTTTTT
>TRBJ2-3|TRBV28|NA|NA
CASSLLQGQTQYF
TGTGCCAGCAGTCTCCTACAGGGACAAACGCAGTATTTT
>TRBJ2-6|TRBV3-1/TRBV3-2|NA|NA
CASSRNTNVLTF
TGTGCCAGCAGCCGAAACACCAACGTCCTGACTTTC
>TRBJ1-2|TRBV10-3|NA|NA
CAIQALKRNYGYTF
TGTGCCATCCAGGCCCTAAAACGTAACTATGGCTACACCTTC
>TRBJ2-7|TRBV11-3|TRBD2|NA
CASSRPSGGVYEQYF
TGTGCCAGCAGCCGGCCTAGCGGGGGTGTATACGAGCAGTACTTC
>TRBJ1-4|TRBV2|TRBD1|NA
CASSELRDRDEKLFF
TGTGCCAGCAGCGAACTCCGGGACAGGGATGAAAAACTGTTTTTT
>TRBJ1-5|TRBV7-2|TRBD1|NA
CASSLGQGMNQPQHF
TGTGCCAGCAGCTTAGGACAGGGGATGAATCAGCCCCAGCATTTT
>TRBJ1-4|TRBV14|NA|once
CASSPLTASSDIEKLFF
TGTGCCAGCAGCCCCCTTACAGCTTCCTCCGACATCGAAAAACTGTTTTTT
>TRBJ1-4|TRBV3-1/TRBV3-2|TRBD1|NA
CASSHRGTNEKLFF
TGTGCCAGCAGCCACAGGGGGACTAATGAAAAACTGTTTTTT
>TRBJ1-4|TRBV6-1|TRBD1|NA
CASSSFDRGNEKLFF
TGTGCCAGCAGCTCTTTTGACAGGGGTAATGAAAAACTGTTTTTT
>TRBJ1-1|TRBV4-1|TRBD1|once
CASSSRQGLILTEAFF
TGCGCCAGCAGCTCCCGACAGGGGCTAATCCTCACTGAAGCTTTCTTT
>TRBJ1-4|TRBV5-1|NA|NA
CASSPGLPNEKLFF
TGCGCCAGCAGCCCGGGACTGCCGAATGAAAAACTGTTTTTT
>TRBJ2-7|TRBV6-5|TRBD2|few
CASTPGTSGTYEQYF
TGTGCCAGCACTCCCGGGACTAGCGGTACCTACGAGCAGTACTTC
>TRBJ2-3|TRBV24-1|TRBD2|NA
CATMSGRAEDTQYF
TGTGCCACCATGAGCGGGAGGGCCGAAGATACGCAGTATTTT
>TRBJ1-1|TRBV28|NA|NA
CASSRPTENTEAFF
TGTGCCAGCAGCCGACCCACAGAGAACACTGAAGCTTTCTTT
>TRBJ2-3|TRBV27|TRBD2|NA
CASSPGTMGNGAQYF
TGTGCCAGCAGTCCCGGGACTATGGGGAACGGGGCTCAGTATTTT
>TRBJ1-1|TRBV6-2/TRBV6-3|NA|NA
CASSLGSLNTEAFF
TGTGCCAGCAGCCTCGGGAGTTTGAACACTGAAGCTTTCTTT
>TRBJ1-2|TRBV28|NA|NA
CASTTPAVTLGGYTF
TGTGCCAGCACCACCCCAGCGGTCACCTTGGGGGGCTACACCTTC
>TRBJ2-7|TRBV7-2|NA|NA
CASSLAVSGSPYEQYF
TGTGCCAGCAGCTTAGCGGTTAGCGGTTCGCCCTACGAGCAGTACTTC
>TRBJ2-3|TRBV7-9|NA|NA
CASSFDTSDTQYF
TGTGCCAGCAGCTTTGACACCTCAGATACGCAGTATTTT
>TRBJ1-1|TRBV5-5|NA|NA
CASSLFPVMNTEAFF
TGTGCCAGCAGCTTGTTCCCGGTCATGAACACTGAAGCTTTCTTT
>TRBJ2-5|TRBV10-3|NA|NA
CAIEARQETQYF
TGTGCCATCGAGGCTAGACAAGAGACCCAGTACTTC
>TRBJ2-5|TRBV6-6|NA|NA
CASIQGRGETQYF
TGTGCCAGCATCCAGGGGAGAGGAGAGACCCAGTACTTC
>TRBJ2-1|TRBV18|TRBD1|NA
CASSADRTTYNEQFF
TGTGCCAGCTCAGCGGACAGGACCACCTACAATGAGCAGTTCTTC
>TRBJ2-5|TRBV7-8|NA|NA
CASSLFGRERETQYF
TGTGCCAGCAGCTTATTTGGCAGGGAAAGGGAGACCCAGTACTTC
>TRBJ2-1|TRBV13|TRBD2|NA
CASSLWYLAGVTEQFF
TGTGCCAGCAGCTTATGGTACCTAGCGGGAGTCACTGAGCAGTTCTTC